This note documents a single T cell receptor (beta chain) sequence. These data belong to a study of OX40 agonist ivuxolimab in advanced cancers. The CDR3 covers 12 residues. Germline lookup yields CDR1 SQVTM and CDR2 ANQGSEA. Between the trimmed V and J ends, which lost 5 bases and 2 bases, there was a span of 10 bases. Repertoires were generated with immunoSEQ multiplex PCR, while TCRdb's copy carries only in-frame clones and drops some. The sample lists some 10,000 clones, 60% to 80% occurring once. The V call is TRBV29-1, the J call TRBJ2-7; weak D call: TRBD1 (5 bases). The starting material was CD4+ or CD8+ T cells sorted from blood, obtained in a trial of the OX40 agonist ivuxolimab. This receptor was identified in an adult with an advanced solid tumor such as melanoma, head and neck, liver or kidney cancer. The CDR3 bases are TGCAGCGTTAGAAGCAGGGCCTACGAGCAGTACTTC. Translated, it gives CSVRSRAYEQYF.